This T cell receptor beta chain was sequenced in a study of blood T cell repertoires in COVID-19. Germline V gene data show CDR1 as SNHLY and CDR2 as FYNNEI. Unmatched junction bases numbered 17, after V lost 0 bases and J lost 5 bases. The CDR3 has 21 amino acids. As originally analysed: From reference gene primer amplification, estimates of nucleated cell counts were derived. TCRdb's table, derived via immunoSEQ multiplex PCR, lists solely in-frame clones and lacks some. V and J calls and clone size are as listed in that table; D and trimming were resolved from the DNA. The repertoire has 95,000 to 150,000 clones, about 82% of them found once; the top ten carry approximately 16%.

This sequence joins TRBV2 and TRBJ2-2; 11 bases are a match to TRBD1. This receptor was taken from a man aged 60 to 75 with active or convalescent COVID-19. Material for sequencing was peripheral blood. CDR3 loop: CASSEAGTRTGGVGRTGELFF. CDR3 DNA sequence: TGTGCCAGCAGTGAAGCGGGAACTAGGACAGGGGGCGTTGGTAGAACCGGGGAGCTGTTTTTT. Complete variable domain (other parts from reference TRBV2 and TRBJ2-2): EPEVTQTPSHQVTQMGQEVILRCVPISNHLYFYWYRQILGQKVEFLVSFYNNEISEKSEIFDDQFSVERPDGSNFTLKIRSTKLEDSAMYFCASSEAGTRTGGVGRTGELFFGEGSRLTVL.